The subject of this entry is one T cell receptor beta chain. What it binds is not known. The data originate from a study of T cells after posttransplantation cyclophosphamide. Study-wide findings and caveats: Recipient CMV seropositivity and CMV reactivation strongly tracked TRB clonality.

Using immunoSEQ multiplex PCR, the repertoire was profiled, and TCRdb retains in-frame clones only, with some absent. The table shows roughly 16,000 clones, with around 86% occurring only once. Controls had myeloablative marrow grafts with methotrexate and calcineurin inhibitor, sampled at 1 year. The sequence came from a male patient aged 50 to 59 who received an allogeneic stem cell transplant from an unrelated donor, was CMV-positive, and had chronic GVHD only. T cells may partly derive from the graft donor. Sample: PBMCs, taken after an allogeneic stem cell transplant with a calcineurin inhibitor and methotrexate.

CDR3 in DNA: TGTGCCAGTGGTGGGGGGTATGGCTACACCTTC. Protein: CASGGGYGYTF. The chain recombines TRBV2 with TRBJ1-2, with D perhaps matching TRBD1 (5 bases). Looked up from germline, CDR1 is SNHLY and CDR2 is FYNNEI. The CDR3 runs to 11 residues. Deletions cut 9 bases from V and 5 bases from J, with 10 bases between.